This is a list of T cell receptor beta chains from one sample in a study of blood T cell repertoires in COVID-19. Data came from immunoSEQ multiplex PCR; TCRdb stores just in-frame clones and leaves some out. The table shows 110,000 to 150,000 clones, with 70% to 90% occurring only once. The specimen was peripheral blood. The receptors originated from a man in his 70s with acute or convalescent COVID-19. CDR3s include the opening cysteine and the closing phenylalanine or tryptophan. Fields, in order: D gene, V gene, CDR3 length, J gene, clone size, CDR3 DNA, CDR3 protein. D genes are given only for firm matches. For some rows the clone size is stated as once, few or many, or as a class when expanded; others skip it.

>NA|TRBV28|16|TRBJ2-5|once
TGTGCCAGCAGTTTCCCTTCTGGGTCGGGACAAGAGACCCAGTACTTC
CASSFPSGSGQETQYF
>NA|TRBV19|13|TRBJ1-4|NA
TGTGCCAGTAGTATCCGGGTTGAGGAAAAACTGTTTTTT
CASSIRVEEKLFF
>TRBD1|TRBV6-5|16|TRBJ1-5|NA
TGTGCCAGCAGTTACTCGAAGGACAGGGTTGGACAGCCCCAGCATTTT
CASSYSKDRVGQPQHF
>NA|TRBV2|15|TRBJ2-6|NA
TGTGCCAGCAGCCGACAGACCTCTGGGGCCAACGTCCTGACTTTC
CASSRQTSGANVLTF
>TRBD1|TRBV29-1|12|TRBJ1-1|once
TGCAGCGGGGGACAGGGAAACGCTGAAGCTTTCTTT
CSGGQGNAEAFF
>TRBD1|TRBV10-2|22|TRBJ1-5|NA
TGCGCCAGCAGTGAGTCAATAGGACCCGAGACAGGGGAGTTTGAGGGCAATCAGCCCCAGCATTTT
CASSESIGPETGEFEGNQPQHF
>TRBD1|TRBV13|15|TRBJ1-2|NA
TGTGCCAGCAGCTCGCACAGGGGTCTACTTTATGGCTACACCTTC
CASSSHRGLLYGYTF
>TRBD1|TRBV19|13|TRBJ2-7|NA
TGTGCCAGTAGTATCCCGACAGGGAACGAGCAGTACTTC
CASSIPTGNEQYF
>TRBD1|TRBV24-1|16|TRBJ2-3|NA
TGTGCCACCAGTGATCGGGGACAGGGGGCGGCAGATACGCAGTATTTT
CATSDRGQGAADTQYF
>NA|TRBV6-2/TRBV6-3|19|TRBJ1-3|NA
TGTGCCAGCAGTTACTGGATGAGGGGACAAGAAAGCTCTGGAAACACCATATATTTT
CASSYWMRGQESSGNTIYF
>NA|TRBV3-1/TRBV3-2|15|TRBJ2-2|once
TGTGCCAGCAGCCCTCCCTCTCGGGCGGGCGGGGAGCTGTTTTTT
CASSPPSRAGGELFF
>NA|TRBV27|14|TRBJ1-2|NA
TGTGCCAGCAGTCCGGACAAGCGATACTATGGCTACACCTTC
CASSPDKRYYGYTF
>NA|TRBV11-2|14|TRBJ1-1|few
TGTGCCAGCAGCTGGGGACTGGGTAGCACTGAAGCTTTCTTT
CASSWGLGSTEAFF
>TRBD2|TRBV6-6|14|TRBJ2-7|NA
TGTGCCACCCGAGGAGCGGGGGGTTCCTACGAGCAGTACTTC
CATRGAGGSYEQYF
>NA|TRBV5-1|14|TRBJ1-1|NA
TGCGCCAGCAGCCCACGACAGGTAAACACTGAAGCTTTCTTT
CASSPRQVNTEAFF
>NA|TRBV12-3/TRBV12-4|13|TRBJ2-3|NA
TGTGCCAGCAGTTTAGGTCCACTTTATACGCAGTATTTT
CASSLGPLYTQYF
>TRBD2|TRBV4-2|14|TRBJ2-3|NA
TGTGCCAGCAGCCTGGGACTAGCGGGAGATACGCAGTATTTT
CASSLGLAGDTQYF
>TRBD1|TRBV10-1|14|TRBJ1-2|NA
TGCGCCAGCAGTGATCAGGGGGCGACGGATGGCTACACCTTC
CASSDQGATDGYTF
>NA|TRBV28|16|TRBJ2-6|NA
TGTGCCAGCAGTTTAGAACAGGGCGCTGGGGCCAACGTCCTGACTTTC
CASSLEQGAGANVLTF
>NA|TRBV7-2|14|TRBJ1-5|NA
TGTGCCAGCAGCTCCTACCGAAGCAATCAGCCCCAGCATTTT
CASSSYRSNQPQHF
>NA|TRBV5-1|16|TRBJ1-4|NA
TGCGCCAGCAGCTTGGCCGGGAGACCAACTAATGAAAAACTGTTTTTT
CASSLAGRPTNEKLFF
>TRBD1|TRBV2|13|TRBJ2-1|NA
TGTGCCAGCACAGGACAGGGGGCGAATGAGCAGTTCTTC
CASTGQGANEQFF
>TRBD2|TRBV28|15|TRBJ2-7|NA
TGTGCCAGCAGTTTAAACCTAGCGGGGACCTACGAGCAGTACTTC
CASSLNLAGTYEQYF
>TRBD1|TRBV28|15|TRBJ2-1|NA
TGTGCCAGCAGTTTATCGGGACAGGGGATCTATGAGCAGTTCTTC
CASSLSGQGIYEQFF
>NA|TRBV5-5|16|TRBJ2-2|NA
TGTGCCAGCAGTCTGCAAGGGGGGGCGACCACCGGGGAGCTGTTTTTT
CASSLQGGATTGELFF
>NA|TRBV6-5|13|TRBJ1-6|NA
TGTGCCAGCAGCCAGACAGAAAATTCACCCCTCCACTTT
CASSQTENSPLHF
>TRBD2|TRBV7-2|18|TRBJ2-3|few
TGTGCCAGCAGCTTAGTAGGACTAGCGGGGGCTCAGCAAGATACGCAGTATTTT
CASSLVGLAGAQQDTQYF
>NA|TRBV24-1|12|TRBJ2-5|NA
TGTGCCACCAGTGACCCCGTAGGGGCCCAGTACTTC
CATSDPVGAQYF
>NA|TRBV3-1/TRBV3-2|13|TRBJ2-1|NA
TGTGCCAGCAGCCAGATGACAGGCAATGAGCAGTTCTTC
CASSQMTGNEQFF
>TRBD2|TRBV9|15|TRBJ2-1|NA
TGTGCCAGCACCCGCTGGGCGGGAGAGGAGGGTGAGCAGTTCTTC
CASTRWAGEEGEQFF
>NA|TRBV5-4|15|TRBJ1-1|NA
TGTGCCAGCAGCCAACAGGGTACGATGAACACTGAAGCTTTCTTT
CASSQQGTMNTEAFF
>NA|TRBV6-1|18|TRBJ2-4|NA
TGTGCCAGCAGTGAAGAGGCGGCAGTACGTATAGCCAAAAACATTCAGTACTTC
CASSEEAAVRIAKNIQYF
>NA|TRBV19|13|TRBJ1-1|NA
TGTGCCAGTAGTATAGGCGGGGTCACTGAAGCTTTCTTT
CASSIGGVTEAFF
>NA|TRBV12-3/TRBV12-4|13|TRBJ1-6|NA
TGTGCCAGCAGTCGTCCAGGGATGTCACCCCTCCACTTT
CASSRPGMSPLHF
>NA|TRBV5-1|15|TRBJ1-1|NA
TGCGCCAGCAGCTTCTCACAGAGTATGAACACTGAAGCTTTCTTT
CASSFSQSMNTEAFF
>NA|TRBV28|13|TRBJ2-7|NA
TGTGCCAGCAGGAGGGATGTGGGCTACGAGCAGTACTTC
CASRRDVGYEQYF
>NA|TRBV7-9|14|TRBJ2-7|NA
TGTGCCAGCAGCTTTTTAACAGGGACCTACGAGCAGTACTTC
CASSFLTGTYEQYF
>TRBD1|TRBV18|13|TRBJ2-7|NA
TGTGCCAGCTCGGGGACAGGGCTCGTCGAGCAGTACTTC
CASSGTGLVEQYF
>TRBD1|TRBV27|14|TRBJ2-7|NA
TGTGCCAGCAGTTTTAAAGGACAGGGGGGCGAGCAGTACTTC
CASSFKGQGGEQYF